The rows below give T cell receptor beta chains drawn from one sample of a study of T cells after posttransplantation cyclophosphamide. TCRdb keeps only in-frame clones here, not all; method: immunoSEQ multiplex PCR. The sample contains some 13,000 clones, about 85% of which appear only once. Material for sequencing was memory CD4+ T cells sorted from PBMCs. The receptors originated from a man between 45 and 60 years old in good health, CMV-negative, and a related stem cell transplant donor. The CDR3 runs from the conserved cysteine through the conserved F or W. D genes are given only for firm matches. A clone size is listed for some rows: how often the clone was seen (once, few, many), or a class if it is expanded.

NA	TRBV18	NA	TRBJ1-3	CASTITTQGNTIYF	TGTGCCAGCACAATCACTACCCAGGGAAACACCATATATTTT
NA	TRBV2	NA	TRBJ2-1	CASSDLSVEQFF	TGTGCCAGCAGTGACCTCTCTGTTGAGCAGTTCTTC
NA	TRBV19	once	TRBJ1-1	CASTDRPKEGAFF	TGTGCCAGTACCGACAGGCCGAAGGAAGGAGCTTTCTTT
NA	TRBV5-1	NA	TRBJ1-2	CASSVTGQNYGYTF	TGCGCCAGCAGCGTAACAGGGCAAAACTATGGCTACACCTTC
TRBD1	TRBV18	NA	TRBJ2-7	CASSPPLTGSPYEQYF	TGTGCCAGCTCACCACCTCTGACAGGGAGTCCCTACGAGCAGTACTTC
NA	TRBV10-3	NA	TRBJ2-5	CAISGAPDVGQYF	TGTGCCATCAGTGGGGCCCCTGATGTGGGCCAGTACTTC
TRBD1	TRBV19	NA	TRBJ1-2	CASSTGTGDGYTF	TGTGCCAGTAGTACAGGGACAGGTGATGGCTACACCTTC
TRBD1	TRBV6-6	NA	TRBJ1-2	CASNQGAYGYTF	TGTGCCAGCAACCAGGGGGCGTATGGCTACACCTTC
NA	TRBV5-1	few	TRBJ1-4	CASSSGGGNGEKLFF	TGCGCCAGCAGCTCTGGTGGGGGGAACGGTGAAAAACTGTTTTTT
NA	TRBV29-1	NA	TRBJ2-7	CSVDLGRSNEQYF	TGCAGCGTTGATCTGGGGCGCTCCAACGAGCAGTACTTC
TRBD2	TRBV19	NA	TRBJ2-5	CASSSPPGLAGEETQYF	TGTGCCAGTAGTTCTCCACCGGGACTAGCGGGAGAAGAGACCCAGTACTTC
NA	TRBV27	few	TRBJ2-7	CALHRRDSYEQYF	TGTGCCCTCCACCGACGGGACTCCTACGAGCAGTACTTC
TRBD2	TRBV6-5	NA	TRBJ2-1	CASSYLAGGPNEQFF	TGTGCCAGCAGTTACTTAGCGGGGGGCCCCAATGAGCAGTTCTTC
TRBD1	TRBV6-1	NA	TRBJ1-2	CASRLTGVYGYTF	TGTGCCAGCAGACTAACAGGGGTCTATGGCTACACCTTC
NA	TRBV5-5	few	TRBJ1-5	CASSQQTSNQPQHF	TGTGCCAGCAGTCAACAGACTAGCAATCAGCCCCAGCATTTT
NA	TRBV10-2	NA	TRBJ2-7	CASSGQGGYEQYF	TGCGCCAGCAGTGGCCAGGGGGGCTACGAGCAGTACTTC
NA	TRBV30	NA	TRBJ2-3	CAWSPRTRARTDTQYF	TGTGCCTGGAGTCCTAGGACGCGGGCGCGCACAGATACGCAGTATTTT
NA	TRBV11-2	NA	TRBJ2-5	CASSLGGPRETQYF	TGTGCCAGCAGCTTAGGGGGGCCACGAGAGACCCAGTACTTC
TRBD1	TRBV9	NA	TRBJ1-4	CASTPGTANEKLFF	TGTGCCAGCACCCCCGGGACAGCTAATGAAAAACTGTTTTTT
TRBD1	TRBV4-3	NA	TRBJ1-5	CASSQDFILGQGRRGNQPQHF	TGCGCCAGCAGCCAAGACTTCATACTCGGACAGGGCAGAAGGGGCAATCAGCCCCAGCATTTT
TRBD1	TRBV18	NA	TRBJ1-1	CASSLGGGMNTEAFF	TGTGCCAGCTCACTTGGAGGGGGCATGAACACTGAAGCTTTCTTT
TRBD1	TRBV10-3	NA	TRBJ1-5	CAISTGTGDQPQHF	TGTGCCATCAGTACCGGGACAGGGGACCAGCCCCAGCATTTT
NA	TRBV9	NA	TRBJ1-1	CASSVDGQGTEAFF	TGTGCCAGCAGCGTAGATGGCCAGGGGACTGAAGCTTTCTTT
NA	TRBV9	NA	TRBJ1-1	CASSPRRGGYTEAFF	TGTGCCAGCAGCCCCAGGCGGGGCGGATACACTGAAGCTTTCTTT
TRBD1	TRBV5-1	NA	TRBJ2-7	CASSLGRQGIADEQYF	TGCGCCAGCAGCTTGGGACGACAGGGCATCGCGGACGAGCAGTACTTC
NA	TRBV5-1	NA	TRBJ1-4	CASSLGVTGNWNEKLFF	TGCGCCAGCAGCTTGGGGGTAACAGGAAATTGGAATGAAAAACTGTTTTTT
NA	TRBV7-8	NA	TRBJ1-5	CASSLGDSQRGQPQHF	TGTGCCAGCAGCTTAGGGGACTCCCAAAGAGGTCAGCCCCAGCATTTT
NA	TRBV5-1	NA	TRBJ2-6	CASSLVLGVGANVLTF	TGCGCCAGCAGCTTGGTATTAGGGGTTGGGGCCAACGTCCTGACTTTC
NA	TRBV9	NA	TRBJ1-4	CASSVAGGREKLFF	TGTGCCAGCAGCGTAGCGGGGGGCCGGGAAAAACTGTTTTTT
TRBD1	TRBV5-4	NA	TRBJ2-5	CATTGQGAGGETQYF	TGTGCCACCACCGGACAGGGGGCGGGGGGAGAGACCCAGTACTTC
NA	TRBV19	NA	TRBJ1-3	CASKRTAGNTIYF	TGTGCCAGTAAAAGGACAGCTGGAAACACCATATATTTT
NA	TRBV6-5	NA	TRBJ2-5	CASSPQGSGQETQYF	TGTGCCAGCAGTCCACAGGGATCGGGGCAAGAGACCCAGTACTTC
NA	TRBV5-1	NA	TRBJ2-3	CASRDTHTDTQYF	TGCGCCAGCAGGGACACTCACACAGATACGCAGTATTTT
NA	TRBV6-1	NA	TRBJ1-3	CASTEQGYSGNTIYF	TGTGCCAGCACGGAGCAGGGCTACTCTGGAAACACCATATATTTT
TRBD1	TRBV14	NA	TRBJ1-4	CASSGTVNEKLFF	TGTGCCAGCAGCGGGACAGTTAATGAAAAACTGTTTTTT
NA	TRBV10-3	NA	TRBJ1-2	CAISGGGGYTF	TGTGCCATCAGTGGGGGGGGAGGCTACACCTTC
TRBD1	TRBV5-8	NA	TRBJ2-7	CASSVGTGGFEEQYF	TGTGCCAGCAGCGTTGGGACAGGGGGATTTGAAGAGCAGTACTTC
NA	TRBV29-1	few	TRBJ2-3	CSGKERVTADTQYF	TGCAGCGGCAAAGAGAGGGTTACCGCAGATACGCAGTATTTT
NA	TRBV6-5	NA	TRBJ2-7	CASSYSEGYEQYF	TGTGCCAGCAGTTACTCGGAGGGCTACGAGCAGTACTTC
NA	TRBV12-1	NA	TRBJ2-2	CASSLGDRGLAGVETGELFF	TGTGCCAGCAGCTTGGGGGACAGGGGACTAGCGGGAGTAGAAACCGGGGAGCTGTTTTTT
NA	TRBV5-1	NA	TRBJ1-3	CASSPVSSGNTIYF	TGCGCCAGCAGCCCCGTGTCCTCTGGAAACACCATATATTTT
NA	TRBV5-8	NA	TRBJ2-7	CASSLPSGDTYEQYF	TGTGCCAGCAGCTTGCCTTCAGGTGATACCTACGAGCAGTACTTC
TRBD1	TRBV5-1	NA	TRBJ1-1	CASSLLTGVNTEAFF	TGCGCCAGCAGCCTACTGACAGGGGTGAACACTGAAGCTTTCTTT